This record covers a single T cell receptor beta chain. Germline V gene sequence: CDR1 KGHDR, CDR2 SFDVKD. The CDR3 is 16 amino acids. Trimming left V 0 bases short and J 2 bases short, with 11 bases between. The source of the sample is a study of control samples from healthy donors and cancer patients. Data came from immunoSEQ multiplex PCR; TCRdb stores just in-frame clones and leaves some out. The repertoire includes about 170,000 clones, approximately 90% of them detected once, and more than 10% sits in the top ten. Sequenced sample: blood. The chain combines TRBV24-1 with TRBJ2-3, with D possibly being TRBD2 (6 bases). The receptor was derived from a man aged 30-40 years in good health. CDR3 DNA sequence: TGTGCCACCAGTGATTTGGGAGGGAGCCTCACAGATACGCAGTATTTT. Protein sequence: CATSDLGGSLTDTQYF.